Listed here is a single T cell receptor (beta chain). The time point here: blood 4 weeks post-SBRT, at nephrectomy. Treatment defined: 15 Gy SBRT to primary tumor, nephrectomy 4 weeks later. Generated by immunoSEQ multiplex PCR, the TCRdb table keeps only in-frame clones and is missing some. The sample lists around 180,000 clones; roughly nine tenths were seen once. The entry originates in a study of radiation and T cells in renal cell carcinoma. CDR3 size: 15 residues. From germline, CDR1 is SEHNR and CDR2 FQNEAQ (reference sequence). Germline trimming cut 5 bases from V and 5 bases from J; bases unmatched to any gene: 9.

This sequence was found in a woman between 45 and 65 years old with renal cell carcinoma. This sequence joins TRBV7-9 and TRBJ1-2, with 9 bases identical to TRBD1. Sequencing was performed on blood, taken from a patient whose treatment included radiotherapy and nephrectomy. The CDR3 region has the DNA TGTGCCAGCAGCAAGGGACAGGGCCCTGGTTATGGCTACACCTTC. As protein: CASSKGQGPGYGYTF.